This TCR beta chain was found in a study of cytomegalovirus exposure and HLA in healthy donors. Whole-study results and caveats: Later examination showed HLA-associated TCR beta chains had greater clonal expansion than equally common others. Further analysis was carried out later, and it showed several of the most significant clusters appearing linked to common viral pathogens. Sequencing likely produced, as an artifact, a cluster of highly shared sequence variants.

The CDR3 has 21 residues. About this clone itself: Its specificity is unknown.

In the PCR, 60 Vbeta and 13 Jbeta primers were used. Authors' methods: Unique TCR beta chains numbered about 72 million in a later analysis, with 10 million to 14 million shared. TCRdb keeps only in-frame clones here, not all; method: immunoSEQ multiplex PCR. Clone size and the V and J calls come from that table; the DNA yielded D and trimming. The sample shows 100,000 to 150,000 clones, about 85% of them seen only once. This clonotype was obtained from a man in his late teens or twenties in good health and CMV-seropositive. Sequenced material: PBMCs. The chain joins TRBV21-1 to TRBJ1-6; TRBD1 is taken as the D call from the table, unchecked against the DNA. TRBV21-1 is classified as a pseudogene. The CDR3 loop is CASSKGSGGDRGSSYNSPLHF. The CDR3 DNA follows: TGTGCCAGCAGCAAAGGCTCCGGGGGAGACAGGGGGAGCTCCTATAATTCACCCCTCCACTTT.